This entry concerns a single T cell receptor (beta chain). The sample belongs to a study of blood T cell repertoires in COVID-19. Study in general: Collection of acute and convalescent COVID-19 samples took place in the United States, Italy and Spain. PBMCs, B-cell-depleted T cells, or T cells provided the cDNA or gDNA that made up the material.

Original analysis: Counts of nucleated cells, estimated from reference gene primer amplification, were obtained. The protocol was immunoSEQ multiplex PCR, while the TCRdb copy is restricted to in-frame clones and leaves out a portion. The DNA gave D and trimming, while V, J and clone size come from that table. The sample shows around 200,000 clones, about 83% of them seen only once. Looked up from germline, CDR1 is LNHDA and CDR2 is SQIVND (reference sequence). With 5 bases removed from V and 8 bases from J, the gap between germline ends came to 12 bases. CDR3 length: 12 residues. The sequenced sample consisted of peripheral blood. The V and J genes are TRBV19 and TRBJ1-1; D remains unclear. The TCR was taken from a man between 50 and 59 years old with active or convalescent COVID-19. CDR3 in amino acids: CASSRATREAFF. The CDR3 DNA reads TGTGCCAGTAGTCGTGCCACGAGAGAAGCTTTCTTT.